This T cell receptor (beta chain) is drawn from a study of blood T cell repertoires in COVID-19. The CDR3 consists of 17 residues. CDR1 is SGHRS and CDR2 is YFSETQ in the germline V gene. Trimming cost V 1 base and J 7 bases, with 18 bases left between them. In the original processing: Estimation of nucleated cell counts relied on the amplification of reference gene primers. Clones were read by immunoSEQ multiplex PCR, and TCRdb kept only the in-frame ones, dropping some. That table gives V, J and clone size, and the DNA gave D and trimming. The profile covers about 120,000 clones, with around 80% appearing a single time and 3% to 4.5% taken by the ten largest.

The TCR originated in a woman aged 80 or older with acute or convalescent COVID-19. V gene TRBV5-1 combines with J gene TRBJ1-6; D is unresolved. The sample consisted of peripheral blood. This chain's CDR3 is CASSLFGLTSSNSPLHF. CDR3 sequence (DNA): TGCGCCAGCAGCTTGTTTGGACTGACCAGCTCCAATTCACCCCTCCACTTT.